This TCR beta chain emerged from a study of T cells in Graves' hyperthyroidism and ophthalmopathy. Study overall: Once the initial diagnosis was made, peripheral blood was obtained before any treatment. Findings of the study overall: Separation of ophthalmopathy from stable hyperthyroidism was achieved by a 13 V-J model.

This clonotype came up many times. The antigen remains undetermined. The CDR3 covers 12 residues. Looked up from germline, CDR1 is SGHAT and CDR2 is FQNNGV. V was cut by 4 bases and J by 5 bases, with 8 bases left in between. The TCR beta CDR3 regions underwent amplification using RNA transcripts as the source. With the HTBI primer set, the TCR CDR3 went through a first round of RT-PCR. TCRdb analysed the multiplex PCR reads with MiXCR anew, one entry per CDR3 protein. The sample has hundreds of thousands of distinct CDR3 sequences; 15% to 19% are singletons. This clonotype was sampled from a woman younger than 30 with Graves' hyperthyroidism. The gene calls are TRBV11-2 and TRBJ1-1; D might be TRBD1 (5 bases). Sequences were obtained from blood. CDR3: CASSSGRTEAFF. The DNA of the CDR3 is TGTGCCAGCAGCTCAGGGAGAACTGAAGCTTTCTTT.